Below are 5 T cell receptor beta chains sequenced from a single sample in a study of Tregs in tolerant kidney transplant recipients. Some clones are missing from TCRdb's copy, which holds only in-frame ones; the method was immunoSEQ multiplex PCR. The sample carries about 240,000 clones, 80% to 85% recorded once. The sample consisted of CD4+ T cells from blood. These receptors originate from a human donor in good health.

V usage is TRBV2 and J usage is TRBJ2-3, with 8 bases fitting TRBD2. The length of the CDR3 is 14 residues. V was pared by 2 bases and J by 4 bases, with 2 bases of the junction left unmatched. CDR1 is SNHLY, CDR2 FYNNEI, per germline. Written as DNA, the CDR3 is TGTGCCAGCAGTGAACAGGGACTAGCAGATACGCAGTATTTT. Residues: CASSEQGLADTQYF.

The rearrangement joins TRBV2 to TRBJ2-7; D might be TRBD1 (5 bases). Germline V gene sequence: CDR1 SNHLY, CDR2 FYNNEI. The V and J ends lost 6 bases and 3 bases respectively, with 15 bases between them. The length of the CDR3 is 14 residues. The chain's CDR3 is CASRDGHRSYEQYF. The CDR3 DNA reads TGTGCCAGCAGAGACGGACACCGTAGCTACGAGCAGTACTTC.

CDR3 coding DNA: TGTGCCAGCAACAGTCAGGGTAGCAATCAGCCCCAGCATTTT. Translating gives CASNSQGSNQPQHF. This chain joins TRBV27 and TRBJ1-5; D may be TRBD1 (5 bases). V was cut by 7 bases and J by 0 bases, with 10 bases left in between. This CDR3 comprises 14 residues. Per germline, CDR1 MNHEY and CDR2 SMNVEV (reference sequence).

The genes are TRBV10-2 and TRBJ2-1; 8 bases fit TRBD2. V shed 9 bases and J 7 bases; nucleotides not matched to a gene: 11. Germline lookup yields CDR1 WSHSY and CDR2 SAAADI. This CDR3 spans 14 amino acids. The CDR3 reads CASTGSGRRNEQFF. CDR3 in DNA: TGCGCCAGTACGGGGAGCGGGAGAAGGAATGAGCAGTTCTTC.

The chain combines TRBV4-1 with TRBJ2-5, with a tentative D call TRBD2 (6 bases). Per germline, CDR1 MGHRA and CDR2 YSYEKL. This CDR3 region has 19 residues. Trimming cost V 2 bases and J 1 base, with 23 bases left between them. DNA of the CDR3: TGCGCCAGCAGCCAACTTCGACTTACGCGGGGAAGGGTCCAAGAGACCCAGTACTTC. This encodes CASSQLRLTRGRVQETQYF.